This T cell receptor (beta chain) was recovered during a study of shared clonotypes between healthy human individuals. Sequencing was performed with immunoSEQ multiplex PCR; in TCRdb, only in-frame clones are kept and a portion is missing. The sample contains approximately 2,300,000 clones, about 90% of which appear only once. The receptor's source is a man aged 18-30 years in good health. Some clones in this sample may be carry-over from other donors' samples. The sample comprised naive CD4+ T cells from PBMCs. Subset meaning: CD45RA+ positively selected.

For the CDR3, the DNA is TGTGCCAGCAGCCCGCGACAGGGGGCGCGTGTCGGGGAGCTGTTTTTT. Residues: CASSPRQGARVGELFF. The J gene is TRBJ2-2, the V gene TRBV9, with TRBD1 matching over 10 bases. The CDR3 extends over 16 amino acids. Germline CDR1 reads SGDLS; CDR2 reads YYNGEE. The junction had 10 bases not matched to a gene; V was cut back by 4 bases and J by 7 bases. The variable domain in full, completed from reference TRBV9 and TRBJ2-2, reads DSGVTQTPKHLITATGQRVTLRCSPRSGDLSVYWYQQSLDQGLQFLIQYYNGEERAKGNILERFSAQQFPDLHSELNLSSLELGDSALYFCASSPRQGARVGELFFGEGSRLTVL.